This is a list of T cell receptor beta chains from one sample in a study of cytomegalovirus exposure and HLA in healthy donors. Clones were read by immunoSEQ multiplex PCR, and TCRdb kept only the in-frame ones, dropping some. The data hold about 180,000 clones, with around 82% observed a single time. Sequencing used PBMCs. The source of these receptors is a man aged 60 to 69 in good health and CMV-seronegative. Each CDR3 is given with its conserved first and last residue. D genes are given only for firm matches. Clone size is not always given. Where it is, it says once, few, many or a class for expanded clones.

J	size	V	D	DNA	CDR3
TRBJ2-2	.	TRBV19	TRBD2	TGTGCCAGTAGTCCTAGCGGGAGAACCGGGGAGCTGTTTTTT	CASSPSGRTGELFF
TRBJ1-2	.	TRBV10-2	TRBD1	TGCGCCAGCAGTGTGGACAGGGTGGGTTATCGCTACACCTTC	CASSVDRVGYRYTF
TRBJ2-6	few	TRBV7-9	.	TGTGCCAGCAGCTTAGGGAACAGGGCTGGGGCCAACGTCCTGACTTTC	CASSLGNRAGANVLTF
TRBJ2-5	.	TRBV6-6	.	TGTGCCAGCAGCCCGACAGTCCAAGAGACCCAGTACTTC	CASSPTVQETQYF
TRBJ2-3	.	TRBV14	.	TGTGCCAGCAGCCAAGCGGAGCGGACTCTCCCAGATACGCAGTATTTT	CASSQAERTLPDTQYF
TRBJ2-1	.	TRBV19	.	TGTGCCAGTAGTATAGCCGGGGGTGGCTACAATGAGCAGTTCTTC	CASSIAGGGYNEQFF
TRBJ2-1	.	TRBV27	TRBD2	TGTGCCAGCAGCACTGGGACTAGCGGGAAGGGTGAGCAGTTCTTC	CASSTGTSGKGEQFF
TRBJ1-5	.	TRBV6-5	TRBD1	TGTGCCAGCAGTCGACAGGGCCAGCCCCAGAATTTT	CASSRQGQPQNF
TRBJ2-1	.	TRBV15	TRBD2	TGTGCCACCAGCAGGGCTTTTGCGGGAGGGTACAATGAGCAGTTCTTC	CATSRAFAGGYNEQFF
TRBJ2-7	.	TRBV10-3	.	TGTGCCATCAGACATCGACTGAAACCCGAGCAGTACTTC	CAIRHRLKPEQYF
TRBJ1-1	few	TRBV19	TRBD1	TGTGCCAGTTCACAGGGGGCGCGTCTGGACACTGAAGCTTTCTTT	CASSQGARLDTEAFF
TRBJ1-1	few	TRBV6-6	.	TGTGCCAGCAGCCCACCTCGGAGAGGGATGATCACTGAAGCTTTCTTT	CASSPPRRGMITEAFF
TRBJ2-7	.	TRBV4-2	TRBD1	TGTGCCAGCAGCCAAGACTTGGCGGGTCGTCACAGGACAGGATACGAGCAGTACTTC	CASSQDLAGRHRTGYEQYF
TRBJ2-7	.	TRBV7-9	.	TGTGCCAGCAGCTTAGAACTGTACGAGCAGTACTTC	CASSLELYEQYF
TRBJ1-2	.	TRBV25-1	TRBD1	TGTGCCAGCAGTGACCCGACGGAGGGGGACAGAAAATATGGCTACACCTTC	CASSDPTEGDRKYGYTF
TRBJ2-3	.	TRBV7-9	.	TGTGCCAGCAGCTTAATTCTTAGCACAGATACGCAGTATTTT	CASSLILSTDTQYF
TRBJ1-2	few	TRBV5-4	.	TGTGCCAGCAGCTTTATTAACAGGGCGGGCTACACCTTC	CASSFINRAGYTF
TRBJ2-5	.	TRBV19	.	TGTGCCAGTAGTAGGCCAGGGAAAGAGACCCAGTACTTC	CASSRPGKETQYF
TRBJ1-5	.	TRBV2	.	TGTGCCAGCAGGGGGCTAGGGCCCCAGCATTTT	CASRGLGPQHF
TRBJ1-4	.	TRBV15	.	TGTGCCACCAGCTCCCCCCGGGGGAGTGGGAATGAAAAACTGTTTTTT	CATSSPRGSGNEKLFF
TRBJ2-7	.	TRBV7-9	TRBD1	TGTTCCAGCAGCCGTCTGGGACAGGGCTCCTACGAGCAGTACTTC	CSSSRLGQGSYEQYF
TRBJ2-2	.	TRBV7-7	TRBD1	TGTGCCAGCAGCTCAGTGGGACAGGGGTCCGGGGAGCTGTTTTTT	CASSSVGQGSGELFF
TRBJ1-2	.	TRBV6-5	TRBD1	TGTGCCAGCAGGGGACAGGGGGGGGACTATGGCTACACCTTC	CASRGQGGDYGYTF
TRBJ1-2	.	TRBV5-5	TRBD1	TGTGCCAGCAGCCCTGCCCAGGGGGCGCGTCGAGATGGCTACACCTTC	CASSPAQGARRDGYTF
TRBJ1-2	once	TRBV27	TRBD1	TGTGCCACCGCGGACAGGGGCGGCTACACCTTC	CATADRGGYTF
TRBJ1-1	.	TRBV5-4	.	TGTGCCAGCAGCTTTAGGGGTGGCACTGAAGCTTTCTTT	CASSFRGGTEAFF
TRBJ1-2	once	TRBV30	.	TGTGCCTGGAGGGAGGGAGAGAACTATGGCTACACCTTC	CAWREGENYGYTF
TRBJ2-6	.	TRBV6-1	TRBD1	TGTGCCAGCAGTGCCGGGACAGAAACCAACGTCCTGACTTTC	CASSAGTETNVLTF
TRBJ2-7	.	TRBV27	.	TGTGCCAGCAGTCCGGGACTTTCCTACGAGCAGTACTTC	CASSPGLSYEQYF
TRBJ1-1	.	TRBV6-5	.	TGTGCCAGCAGTTTCGGAGGGGACCCTGAAGCTTTCTTT	CASSFGGDPEAFF
TRBJ1-1	few	TRBV9	TRBD1	TGTGCCAGCAGCGCTACCGGGACAGGGAACACTGAAGCTTTCTTT	CASSATGTGNTEAFF
TRBJ2-7	.	TRBV5-5	TRBD2	TGTGCCAGCAGCGCAACCCGGGGGGGGAACGAGCAGTACTTC	CASSATRGGNEQYF
TRBJ2-7	.	TRBV9	TRBD2	TGTGCCAGCAGCCCTGGACTAGCGAAGACCTACGAGCAGTACTTC	CASSPGLAKTYEQYF
TRBJ2-2	.	TRBV9	.	TGTGCCAGCAGCACCAGGGGTACAGCCTCGAACACCGGGGAGCTGTTTTTT	CASSTRGTASNTGELFF
TRBJ2-2	.	TRBV2	TRBD1	TGTGCCAGCAAATCAAGGACAGGGAACACCGGGGAGCTGTTTTTT	CASKSRTGNTGELFF
TRBJ2-2	.	TRBV4-2	TRBD2	TGTGCCAGCAGCCAAGAGAGCGGGGGGCGGAACGGGGAGCTGTTTTTT	CASSQESGGRNGELFF
TRBJ1-1	.	TRBV28	TRBD1	TGTGCCAGCACCGCCCAGGGGGTGAACACTGAAGCTTTCTTT	CASTAQGVNTEAFF
TRBJ2-2	.	TRBV2	TRBD1	TGTGCCAGCAGTCAACAGGGGGCAGGCGGGGAGCTGTTTTTT	CASSQQGAGGELFF
TRBJ2-3	.	TRBV6-5	TRBD2	TGTGCCAGCAGTCTGGTAGCGGGACTCACAGATACGCAGTATTTT	CASSLVAGLTDTQYF
TRBJ2-3	.	TRBV5-4	TRBD1	TGTGCCAGCAGCTCAAAGGGACAGGGTATAACAGATACGCAGTATTTT	CASSSKGQGITDTQYF
TRBJ2-1	once	TRBV28	TRBD2	TGTGCCAGCAGTAGCGGGGGTTTGGCCGGCAATGAGCAGTTCTTC	CASSSGGLAGNEQFF
TRBJ2-3	once	TRBV18	.	TGTGCCAGCTCACCATTGATGACAATAGGCACAGATACGCAGTATTTT	CASSPLMTIGTDTQYF
TRBJ2-3	.	TRBV5-4	.	TGTGCCAGCAGCTTGGAGGAACTCAGTAGCGCGCAGTATTTT	CASSLEELSSAQYF
TRBJ1-1	.	TRBV6-5	.	TGTGCCAGCAGATCGACAGGATTGAACACTGAAGCTTTCTTT	CASRSTGLNTEAFF
TRBJ2-7	few	TRBV2	TRBD1	TGTGCCAGCAGACAGGGGGGCGACTACGAGCAGTACTTC	CASRQGGDYEQYF
TRBJ1-1	few	TRBV19	TRBD1	TGTGCCAGTAGTAACGGACAGGTGGACACTGAAGCTTTCTTT	CASSNGQVDTEAFF
TRBJ1-5	once	TRBV19	.	TGTGCCAATACCAGGGTACGCAATCAGCCCCAGAATTTT	CANTRVRNQPQNF
TRBJ1-5	.	TRBV19	.	TGTGCCAGTACCTGGGCCCTACGGAGCAATCAGCCCCAGCATTTT	CASTWALRSNQPQHF
TRBJ2-1	few	TRBV9	.	TGTGCCAGCAGCGTAGAAGTTGGGGGGTCTCCCTACAATGAGCAGTTCTTC	CASSVEVGGSPYNEQFF
TRBJ1-1	.	TRBV13	.	TGTGCCAGCAGCCTACGTCGTACAGTGAACACTGAAGCTTTCTTT	CASSLRRTVNTEAFF
TRBJ2-7	.	TRBV4-2	TRBD1	TGTGCCAGCAGCCAAGATGGAGGCAGGGGGCTGGCCGAGCAGTACTTC	CASSQDGGRGLAEQYF
TRBJ2-1	.	TRBV5-1	TRBD1	TGCGCCAGCAGCTTGGCGTCTCCAAGGGACAGGGAGCAGTTCTTC	CASSLASPRDREQFF
TRBJ2-7	.	TRBV7-9	TRBD1	TGTGCCAGCAGCTTAGTAATCGGGACAGGGGCCTACGAGCAGTACTTC	CASSLVIGTGAYEQYF
TRBJ2-5	.	TRBV28	.	TGTGCCAGCAGTCCCTGGAGCGCTCCGGAGACCCAGTACTTC	CASSPWSAPETQYF
TRBJ2-3	.	TRBV5-4	.	TGTGCCAGCAGCTTAGTGGGAGAAACGCAGTATTTT	CASSLVGETQYF